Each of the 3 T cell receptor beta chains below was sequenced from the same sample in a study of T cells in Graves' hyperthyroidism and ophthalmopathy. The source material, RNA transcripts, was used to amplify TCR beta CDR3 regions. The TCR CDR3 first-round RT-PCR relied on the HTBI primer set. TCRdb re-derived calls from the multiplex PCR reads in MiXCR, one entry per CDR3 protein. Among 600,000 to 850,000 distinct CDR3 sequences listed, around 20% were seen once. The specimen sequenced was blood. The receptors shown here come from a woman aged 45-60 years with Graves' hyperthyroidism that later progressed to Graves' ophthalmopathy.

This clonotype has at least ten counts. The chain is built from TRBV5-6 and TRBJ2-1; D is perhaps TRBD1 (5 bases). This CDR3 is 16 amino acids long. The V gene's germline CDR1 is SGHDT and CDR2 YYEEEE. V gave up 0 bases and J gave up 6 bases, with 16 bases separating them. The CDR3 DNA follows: TGTGCCAGCAGCTTGGCCAACAGGAGAACACGCAATGAGCAGTTCTTC. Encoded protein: CASSLANRRTRNEQFF. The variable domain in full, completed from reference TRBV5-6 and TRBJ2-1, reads DAGVTQSPTHLIKTRGQQVTLRCSPKSGHDTVSWYQQALGQGPQFIFQYYEEEERQRGNFPDRFSGHQFPNYSSELNVNALLLGDSALYLCASSLANRRTRNEQFFGPGTRLTVL.

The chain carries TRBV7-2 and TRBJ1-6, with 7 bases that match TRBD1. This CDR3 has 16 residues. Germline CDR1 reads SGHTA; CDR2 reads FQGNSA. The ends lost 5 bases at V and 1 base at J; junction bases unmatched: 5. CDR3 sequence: CASSPYRGSYNSPLHF. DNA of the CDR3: TGTGCCAGCAGCCCGTACAGGGGTTCCTATAATTCACCCCTCCACTTT.

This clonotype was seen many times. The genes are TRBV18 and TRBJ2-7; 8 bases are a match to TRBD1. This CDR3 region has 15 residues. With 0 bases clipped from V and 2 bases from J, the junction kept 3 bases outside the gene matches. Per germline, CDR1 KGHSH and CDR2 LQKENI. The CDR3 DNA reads TGTGCCAGCTCACCACCTGACAGGGGAACCTACGAGCAGTACTTC. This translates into CASSPPDRGTYEQYF.